This T cell receptor beta chain is from a study of blood T cell repertoires in COVID-19. Study-level background: Spain, Italy and the United States supplied samples that represented acute and convalescent COVID-19.

CDR1 and CDR2 from the germline V gene are MNHEY and SMNVEV (reference sequence). V lost 4 bases and J lost 0, with 12 bases in between. The CDR3 sequence is 15 residues long. In the original workflow: Amplification of reference gene primers provided the estimated nucleated cell counts. Clones were read by immunoSEQ multiplex PCR, and TCRdb kept only the in-frame ones, dropping some. Clone size and V and J calls were adopted from that table, with D and trimming inferred from the DNA. The table lists some 290,000 clones, approximately 90% of them singletons, with approximately 2.4% in the top ten. Cohort placement rested on clinical history that participants reported themselves.

V usage is TRBV27 and J usage is TRBJ1-1; no firm D call. The sequenced sample was PBMCs or T cells enriched from blood (not recorded which). The sequence derives from a woman in her thirties or forties with acute COVID-19. CDR3 protein: CASSSFSQMNTEAFF. The CDR3 DNA sequence: TGTGCCAGCAGTTCATTCTCACAGATGAACACTGAAGCTTTCTTT.